This T cell receptor (beta chain) was captured by sequencing in a study of T cells in Graves' hyperthyroidism and ophthalmopathy. General study results and limits: Among thyroid clonotypes expanded above 0.001, most also appeared in blood.

CDR3 length: 17 amino acids. Per germline, CDR1 LGHDT and CDR2 YNNKEL (reference sequence). V lost 4 bases, J lost 10 bases, and 26 bases lay in between. Amplification targeted TCR beta CDR3 regions from RNA transcripts. Initially, a first-round RT-PCR of the TCR CDR3 employed the HTBI primer set. TCRdb fed the multiplex PCR reads into MiXCR, producing one record per CDR3 protein. The repertoire includes under 300,000 distinct CDR3 sequences, roughly 20% of them detected once, and over 55% sits in the top ten. This clonotype was found many times. Its specificity is not known. Sequencing was carried out using blood. The rearrangement links TRBV3-1 to TRBJ2-1, with a weak D call TRBD2 (6 bases). The receptor comes from a man aged 25 to 45 with Graves' ophthalmopathy. The CDR3 DNA reads as TGTGCCAGCAGCCTAAGCAACTTAGCGGTCTCAAATAGCGAGCAGTTCTTC. Translation: CASSLSNLAVSNSEQFF.